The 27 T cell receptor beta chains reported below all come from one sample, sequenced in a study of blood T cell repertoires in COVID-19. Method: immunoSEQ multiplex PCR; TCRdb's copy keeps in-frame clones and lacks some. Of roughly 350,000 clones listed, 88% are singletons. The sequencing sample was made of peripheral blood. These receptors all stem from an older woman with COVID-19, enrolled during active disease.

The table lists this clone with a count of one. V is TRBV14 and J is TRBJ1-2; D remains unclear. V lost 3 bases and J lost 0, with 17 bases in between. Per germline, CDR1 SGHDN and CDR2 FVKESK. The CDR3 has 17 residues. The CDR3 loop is CASSHFSPSAPNYGYTF. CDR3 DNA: TGTGCCAGCAGCCACTTTAGCCCCTCAGCCCCTAACTATGGCTACACCTTC. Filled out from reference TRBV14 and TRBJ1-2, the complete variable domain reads EAGVTQFPSHSVIEKGQTVTLRCDPISGHDNLYWYRRVMGKEIKFLLHFVKESKQDESGMPNNRFLAERTGGTYSTLKVQPAELEDSGVYFCASSHFSPSAPNYGYTFGSGTRLTVV.

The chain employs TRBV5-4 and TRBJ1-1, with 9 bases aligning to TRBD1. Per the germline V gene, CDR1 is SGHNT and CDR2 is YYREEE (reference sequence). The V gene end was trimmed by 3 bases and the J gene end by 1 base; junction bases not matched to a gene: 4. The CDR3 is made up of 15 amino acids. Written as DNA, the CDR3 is TGTGCCAGCAGCTGGGGACAGGGAACGAACACTGAAGCTTTCTTT. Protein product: CASSWGQGTNTEAFF.

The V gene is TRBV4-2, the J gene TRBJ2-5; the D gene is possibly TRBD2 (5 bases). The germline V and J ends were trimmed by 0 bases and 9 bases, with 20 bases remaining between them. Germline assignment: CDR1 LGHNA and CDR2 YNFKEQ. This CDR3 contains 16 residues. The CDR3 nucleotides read TGTGCCAGCAGCCAAGACCTAGCCCCAAACCTCGGGGCCCAGTACTTC. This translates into CASSQDLAPNLGAQYF.

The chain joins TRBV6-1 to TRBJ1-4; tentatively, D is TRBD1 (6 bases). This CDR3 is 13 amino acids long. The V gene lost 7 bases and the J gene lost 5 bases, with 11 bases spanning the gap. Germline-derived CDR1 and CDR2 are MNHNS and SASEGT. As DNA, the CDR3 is TGTGCCAGCAAGAGAGGACAGAATGAAAAACTGTTTTTT. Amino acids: CASKRGQNEKLFF.

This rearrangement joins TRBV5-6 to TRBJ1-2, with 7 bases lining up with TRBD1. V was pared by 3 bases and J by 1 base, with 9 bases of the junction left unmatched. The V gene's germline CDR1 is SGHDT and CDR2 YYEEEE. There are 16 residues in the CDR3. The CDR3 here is CASSSTGTELNYGYTF. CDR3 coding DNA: TGTGCCAGCAGCTCAACCGGGACAGAACTTAACTATGGCTACACCTTC.

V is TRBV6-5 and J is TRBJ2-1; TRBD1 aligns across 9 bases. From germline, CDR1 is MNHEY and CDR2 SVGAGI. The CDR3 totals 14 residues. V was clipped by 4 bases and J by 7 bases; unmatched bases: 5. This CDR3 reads CASSSETGGNEQFF. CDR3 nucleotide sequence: TGTGCCAGCAGTTCTGAGACAGGGGGGAATGAGCAGTTCTTC.

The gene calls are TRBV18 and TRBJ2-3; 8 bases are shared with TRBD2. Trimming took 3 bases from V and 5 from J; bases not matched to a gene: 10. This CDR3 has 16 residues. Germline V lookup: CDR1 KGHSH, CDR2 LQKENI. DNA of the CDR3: TGTGCCAGCTCACCGACCCTACTAGCGGAGATAGATACGCAGTATTTT. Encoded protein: CASSPTLLAEIDTQYF.

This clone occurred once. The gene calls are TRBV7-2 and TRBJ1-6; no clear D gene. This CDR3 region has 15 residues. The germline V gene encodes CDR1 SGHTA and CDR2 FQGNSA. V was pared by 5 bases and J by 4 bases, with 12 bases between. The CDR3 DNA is TGTGCCAGCAGCCCCCTGGGAGCTTATAATTCACCCCTCCACTTT. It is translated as CASSPLGAYNSPLHF.

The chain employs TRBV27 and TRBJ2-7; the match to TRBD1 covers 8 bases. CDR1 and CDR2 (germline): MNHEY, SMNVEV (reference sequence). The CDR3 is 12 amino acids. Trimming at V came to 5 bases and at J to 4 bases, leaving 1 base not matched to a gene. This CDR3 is CASSGQGYEQYF. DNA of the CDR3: TGTGCCAGCAGTGGACAGGGTTACGAGCAGTACTTC.

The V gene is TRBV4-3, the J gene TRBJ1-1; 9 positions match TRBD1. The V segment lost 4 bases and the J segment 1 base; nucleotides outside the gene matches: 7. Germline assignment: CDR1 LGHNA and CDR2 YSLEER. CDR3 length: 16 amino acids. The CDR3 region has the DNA TGCGCCAGCAGCCCAGGGACAGGGCCATCGAACACTGAAGCTTTCTTT. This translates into CASSPGTGPSNTEAFF.

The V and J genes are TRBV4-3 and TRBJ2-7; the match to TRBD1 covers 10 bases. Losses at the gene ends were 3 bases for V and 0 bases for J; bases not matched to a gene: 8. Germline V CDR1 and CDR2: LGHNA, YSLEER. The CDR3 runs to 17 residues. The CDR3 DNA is TGCGCCAGCAGCCATGGATTTGGGACAGGGGACTCCTACGAGCAGTACTTC. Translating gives CASSHGFGTGDSYEQYF.

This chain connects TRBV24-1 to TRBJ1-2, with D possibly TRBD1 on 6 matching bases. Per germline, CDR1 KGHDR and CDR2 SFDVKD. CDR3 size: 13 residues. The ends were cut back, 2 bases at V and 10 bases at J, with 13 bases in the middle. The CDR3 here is CATSDSGTLSYTF. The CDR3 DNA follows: TGTGCCACCAGTGATTCTGGGACACTCTCCTACACCTTC.

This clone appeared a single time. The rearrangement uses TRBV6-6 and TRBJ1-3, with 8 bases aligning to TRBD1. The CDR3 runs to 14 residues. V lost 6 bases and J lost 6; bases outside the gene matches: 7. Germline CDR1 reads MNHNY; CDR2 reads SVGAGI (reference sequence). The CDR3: CASSPDRVENTIYF. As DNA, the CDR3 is TGTGCCAGCAGCCCGGACAGGGTGGAAAACACCATATATTTT.

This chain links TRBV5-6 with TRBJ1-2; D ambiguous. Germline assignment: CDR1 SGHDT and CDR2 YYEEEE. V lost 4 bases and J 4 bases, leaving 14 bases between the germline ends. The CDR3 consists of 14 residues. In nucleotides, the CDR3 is TGTGCCAGCAGCCCCGGGATGGGGTCCTATGGCTACACCTTC. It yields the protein CASSPGMGSYGYTF.

The CDR3 DNA reads TGTGCCAGTAGTGCCCGACTAGCGACCTACAATGAGCAGTTCTTC. Encoded protein: CASSARLATYNEQFF. The chain employs TRBV19 and TRBJ2-1; 8 nucleotides match TRBD2. The V gene end was trimmed by 5 bases and the J gene end by 2 bases; junction bases not matched to a gene: 5. The CDR3 is 15 amino acids. The germline gives CDR1 LNHDA, CDR2 SQIVND (reference sequence).

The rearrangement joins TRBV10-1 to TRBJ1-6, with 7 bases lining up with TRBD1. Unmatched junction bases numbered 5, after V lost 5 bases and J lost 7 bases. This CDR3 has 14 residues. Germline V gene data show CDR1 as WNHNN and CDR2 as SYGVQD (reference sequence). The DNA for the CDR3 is TGCGCCAGCAGTACAGGGACAGCGAATTCACCCCTCCACTTT. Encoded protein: CASSTGTANSPLHF.

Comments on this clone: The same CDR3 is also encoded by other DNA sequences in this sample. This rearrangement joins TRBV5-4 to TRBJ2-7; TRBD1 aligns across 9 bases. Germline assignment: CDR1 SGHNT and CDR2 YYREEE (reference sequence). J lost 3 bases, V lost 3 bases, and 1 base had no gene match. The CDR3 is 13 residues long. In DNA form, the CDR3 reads TGTGCCAGCAGCTCGGGACAGGGCTACGAGCAGTACTTC. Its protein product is CASSSGQGYEQYF.

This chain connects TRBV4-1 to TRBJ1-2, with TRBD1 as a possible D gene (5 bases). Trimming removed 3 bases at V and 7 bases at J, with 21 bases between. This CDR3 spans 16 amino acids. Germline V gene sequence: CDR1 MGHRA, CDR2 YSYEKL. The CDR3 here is CASSHLLVPSGGGYTF. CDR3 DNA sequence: TGCGCCAGCAGCCATTTACTAGTACCCTCGGGGGGTGGCTACACCTTC.

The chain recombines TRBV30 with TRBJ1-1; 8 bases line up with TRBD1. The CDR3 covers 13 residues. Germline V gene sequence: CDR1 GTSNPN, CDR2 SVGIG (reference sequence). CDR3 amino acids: CSRDQGAGTEAFF. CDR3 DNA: TGTTCAAGGGACCAGGGGGCAGGCACTGAAGCTTTCTTT.

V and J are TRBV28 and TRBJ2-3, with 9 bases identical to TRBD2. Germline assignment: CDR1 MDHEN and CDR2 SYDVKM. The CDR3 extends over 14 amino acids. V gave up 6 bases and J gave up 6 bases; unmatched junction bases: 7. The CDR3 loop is CASRGGGAKDTQYF. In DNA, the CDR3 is TGTGCCAGCAGAGGCGGGGGGGCAAAGGATACGCAGTATTTT.

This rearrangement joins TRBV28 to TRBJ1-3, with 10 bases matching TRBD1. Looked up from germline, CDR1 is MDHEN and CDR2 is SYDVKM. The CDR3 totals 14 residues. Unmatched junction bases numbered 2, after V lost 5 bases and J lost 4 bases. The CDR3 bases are TGTGCCAGCAGTGGGGGACAGGGGGGAAACACCATATATTTT. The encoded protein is CASSGGQGGNTIYF.

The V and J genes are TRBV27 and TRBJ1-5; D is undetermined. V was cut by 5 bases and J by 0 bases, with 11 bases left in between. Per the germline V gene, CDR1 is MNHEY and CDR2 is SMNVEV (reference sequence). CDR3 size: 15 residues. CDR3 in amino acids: CASSPSLYSNQPQHF. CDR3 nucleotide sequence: TGTGCCAGCAGTCCCTCCTTATATAGCAATCAGCCCCAGCATTTT.

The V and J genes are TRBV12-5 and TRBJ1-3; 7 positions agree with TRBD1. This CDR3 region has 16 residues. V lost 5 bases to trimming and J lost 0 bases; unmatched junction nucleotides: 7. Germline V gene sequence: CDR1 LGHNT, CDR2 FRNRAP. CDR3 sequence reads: CASGRGQLYSGNTIYF. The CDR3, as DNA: TGTGCTAGTGGTCGGGGACAGCTGTACTCTGGAAACACCATATATTTT.

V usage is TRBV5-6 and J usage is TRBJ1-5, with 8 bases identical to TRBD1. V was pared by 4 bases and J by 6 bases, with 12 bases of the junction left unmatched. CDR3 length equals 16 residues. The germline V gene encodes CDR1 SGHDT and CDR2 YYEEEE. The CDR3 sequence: CASSLSGTGRGQPQHF. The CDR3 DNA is TGTGCCAGCAGCCTCTCCGGGACAGGCCGAGGTCAGCCCCAGCATTTT. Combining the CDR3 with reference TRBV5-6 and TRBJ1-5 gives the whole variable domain DAGVTQSPTHLIKTRGQQVTLRCSPKSGHDTVSWYQQALGQGPQFIFQYYEEEERQRGNFPDRFSGHQFPNYSSELNVNALLLGDSALYLCASSLSGTGRGQPQHFGDGTRLSIL.

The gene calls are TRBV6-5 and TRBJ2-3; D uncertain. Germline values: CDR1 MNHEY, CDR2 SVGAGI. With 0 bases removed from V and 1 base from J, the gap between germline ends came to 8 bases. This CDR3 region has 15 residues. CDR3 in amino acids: CASSYSMPGTDTQYF. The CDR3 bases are TGTGCCAGCAGTTACTCGATGCCGGGCACAGATACGCAGTATTTT.

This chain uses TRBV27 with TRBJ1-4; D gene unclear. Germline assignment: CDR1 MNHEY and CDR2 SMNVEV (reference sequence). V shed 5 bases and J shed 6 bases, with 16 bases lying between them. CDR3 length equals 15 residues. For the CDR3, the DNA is TGTGCCAGCAGTCCCTCACCAACGGGGTATGAAAAACTGTTTTTT. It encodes CASSPSPTGYEKLFF. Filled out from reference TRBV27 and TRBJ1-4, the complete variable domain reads EAQVTQNPRYLITVTGKKLTVTCSQNMNHEYMSWYRQDPGLGLRQIYYSMNVEVTDKGDVPEGYKVSRKEKRNFPLILESPSPNQTSLYFCASSPSPTGYEKLFFGSGTQLSVL.

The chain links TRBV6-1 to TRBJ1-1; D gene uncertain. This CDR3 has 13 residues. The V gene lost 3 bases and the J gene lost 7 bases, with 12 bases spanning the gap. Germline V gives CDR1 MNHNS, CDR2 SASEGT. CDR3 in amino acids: CASSDRSVVEAFF. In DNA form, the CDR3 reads TGTGCCAGCAGTGACAGGTCCGTTGTTGAAGCTTTCTTT.